These 3 T cell receptor beta chains share one sample of origin, sequenced in a study of Tregs in tolerant kidney transplant recipients. This table comes from immunoSEQ multiplex PCR, and its TCRdb copy is limited to in-frame clones, with some not included. The sample has roughly 70,000 clones, 80% to 85% seen once. The material sequenced was CD4+ T cells from blood. The source is a human donor in good health.

The chain couples TRBV5-1 to TRBJ2-1; 12 positions agree with TRBD2. CDR3 length equals 17 residues. With V trimmed by 5 bases and J by 4 bases, 10 bases remained unmatched. Germline V lookup: CDR1 SGHRS, CDR2 YFSETQ. The CDR3 DNA reads as TGCGCCAGCAGTTGGACTAGCGGGGCCGGGGGATACAATGAGCAGTTCTTC. It is translated as CASSWTSGAGGYNEQFF.

The gene calls are TRBV27 and TRBJ2-1; D ambiguous. CDR1 MNHEY and CDR2 SMNVEV come from the germline V gene (reference sequence). CDR3 length equals 14 residues. V gave up 8 bases and J gave up 5 bases, with 16 bases separating them. The CDR3 spells CASYPRATNNEQFF. In DNA, the CDR3 is TGTGCCAGCTACCCTCGGGCAACCAACAATGAGCAGTTCTTC.

This chain uses TRBV7-3 with TRBJ2-7; 10 bases map to TRBD1. After removal of 5 bases from V and 4 bases from J, the junction contained 8 bases not matched to a gene. CDR1 is SGHTA and CDR2 is FQGTGA in the germline V gene. This CDR3 contains 15 residues. CDR3 protein: CASSPGTGVEYEQYF. CDR3 DNA sequence: TGTGCCAGCAGCCCCGGGACAGGGGTAGAGTACGAGCAGTACTTC.